Included here is one T cell receptor beta chain sequence, with context. The antigen remains undetermined. This specimen comes from a study of shared clonotypes between healthy human individuals. General study findings and limits: Larger estimated richness was generally seen in naive subsets than in memory subsets. When compared with the clonotypes that were shared by all four sorted-subset donors, the non-shared clonotypes turned out to have lower generation probabilities.

Data came from immunoSEQ multiplex PCR; TCRdb stores just in-frame clones and leaves some out. Of a few hundred thousand clones in the sample, about 96% were seen once. CDR3 length: 13 amino acids. Trimming stripped 6 bases from V and 5 bases from J, with 13 bases between. Per the germline V gene, CDR1 is SQVTM and CDR2 is ANQGSEA. The rearrangement joins TRBV29-1 to TRBJ1-4; D perhaps matches TRBD1 (5 bases). The clonotype was recovered from a man aged 25-40 years in good health. The source material was memory CD8+ T cells sorted from blood. Subset denoted: CD45RO+ cells pooled with CCR7-negative TemRA cells. CDR3 region: CSVRDPRNEKLFF. Here the CDR3 DNA reads TGCAGCGTCAGGGACCCCCGAAATGAAAAACTGTTTTTT.